This record concerns one T cell receptor beta chain sequence. A Seattle source enrolled patients during active infection and followed them longitudinally. The data were obtained in a study of blood T cell repertoires in COVID-19. Per the original methods: Nucleated cell number was recorded as an estimate derived from reference gene primer amplification. Using immunoSEQ multiplex PCR, the repertoire was profiled, and TCRdb retains in-frame clones only, with some absent. The DNA gave D and trimming, while V, J and clone size come from that table. Of under 250,000 clones listed, around 88% are singletons. The V gene end was trimmed by 5 bases and the J gene end by 7 bases; junction bases not matched to a gene: 10. The CDR3 length is 15 residues. Germline V gene lookup returns CDR1 SGHTA and CDR2 FQGNSA.

The sequencing sample was made of peripheral blood. This chain links TRBV7-2 with TRBJ2-1; TRBD2 matches 8 bases. This sequence was found in a woman older than 75 with COVID-19, enrolled during active disease. CDR3 sequence reads: CASSTGGEGVNEQFF. DNA of the CDR3: TGTGCCAGCAGCACGGGAGGGGAGGGTGTGAATGAGCAGTTCTTC.